The source of this T cell receptor (beta chain) is a study of response to subunit inactivated influenza vaccine (dated by TCRdb to the late 2010s). Broadly, across the study: The study used deep quantitative T cell receptor repertoire profiling to track responses to a trivalent subunit inactivated influenza vaccine. Overall results and qualifications from the work: The authors proposed that each seasonal influenza vaccination may bring in only a limited number of new T cells.

The receptor library was made with RT-PCR. For sequencing, an Illumina HiSeq 2500 was employed. The public reads were quality trimmed at Q25 with fastp and then assembled into clones with MiXCR by TCRdb, keeping productive beta chains. Every CDR3 protein is listed once, alongside the most common genes and DNA of its rows. The table for this sample lists about 520,000 distinct CDR3 sequences; 25% of them were counted only once. Under 2.5% of the sample comes from the top ten. The trim is 0 bases for V and 3 bases for J, with a gap of 18 bases between the germline ends. According to the germline V gene (reference sequence), CDR1 reads DFQATT and CDR2 reads SNEGSKA. The CDR3 sequence holds 16 residues, the cysteine and phenylalanine included. The DNA shown is the 48-base CDR3, in frame from base 1. This clonotype was detected only a few times. Its antigen specificity is not known. The record has no base qualities; no much larger clone is one base away.

The chain is assembled from TRBV20-1 and TRBJ2-7; TRBD2 is a possible D gene, resting on 6 matching bases. The sequence came from a man aged 50 to 60 who received an inactivated influenza vaccine. Donor details come from another sample of the same person, matched by shared clones. The material sequenced was CD4+ T cells sorted from PBMCs, taken roughly 5 days after vaccination. The nucleotides are TGCAGTGCTAGAGATGGCCTACGGGGGATGGACTACGAGCAGTACTTC. Translated, this gives CSARDGLRGMDYEQYF.